Each of the 25 T cell receptor beta chains below was sequenced from the same sample in a study of T cell repertoires in cytomegalovirus infection. Using its own MiXCR run on the reads, TCRdb lists one record per CDR3 protein. The sample carries 350,000 to 550,000 distinct CDR3 sequences, 31% recorded once. Input material: PBMCs. The receptors derive from a human donor in good health (CMV status not recorded). Some clones in this sample may be carry-over from other donors' samples.

This clonotype occurred many times. The chain recombines TRBV7-2 with TRBJ1-4; D is possibly TRBD1 (6 bases). Trimming shortened V by 4 bases and J by 8 bases, and 23 bases separated the two germline ends. The CDR3 totals 17 residues. The V gene's germline CDR1 is SGHTA and CDR2 FQGNSA. The CDR3 DNA reads as TGTGCCAGCAGCTGGGGCTGGGGACCCAGGGGTAGAGAAAAACTGTTTTTT. Its translation is CASSWGWGPRGREKLFF.

This clonotype has a single count. CDR3 region: CASSLQGERTEAFF. In nucleotides, the CDR3 is TGTGCCAGCAGTTTACAGGGGGAGAGAACTGAAGCTTTCTTT. This sequence joins TRBV12-3 or TRBV12-4 and TRBJ1-1, with 7 bases aligning to TRBD1. CDR3 size: 14 residues. V lost 2 bases and J lost 5; bases outside the gene matches: 5.

This clonotype has ten or more counts. The J gene is TRBJ2-2, the V gene TRBV5-4, with 11 nucleotides matching TRBD2. V shed 4 bases and J 0 bases; nucleotides not matched to a gene: 14. CDR3 length: 20 residues. Per the germline V gene, CDR1 is SGHNT and CDR2 is YYREEE (reference sequence). CDR3 nucleotides: TGTGCCAGCAGCCCTTACCTTTCCACTAGCGGGGGCCCGAACACCGGGGAGCTGTTTTTT. Residues: CASSPYLSTSGGPNTGELFF.

The table lists this clonotype with a few counts. The V gene is TRBV6-5, the J gene TRBJ2-2; D might be TRBD1 (6 bases). This CDR3 has 15 amino acids. The germline gives CDR1 MNHEY, CDR2 SVGAGI. V shed 0 bases and J shed 3 bases, with 8 bases lying between them. The CDR3 here is CASSYSGADTGELFF. CDR3 DNA sequence: TGTGCCAGCAGTTACTCGGGGGCCGACACCGGGGAGCTGTTTTTT.

This chain links TRBV28 with TRBJ1-6; no clear D gene. The CDR3 sequence is 15 residues long. Looked up from germline, CDR1 is MDHEN and CDR2 is SYDVKM. Trimming left V 2 bases short and J 4 bases short, with 9 bases between. CDR3 protein: CASSLTRGYNSPLHF. In DNA, the CDR3 is TGTGCCAGCAGTTTAACCAGAGGATATAATTCACCCCTCCACTTT.

This clonotype was found a few times. The J gene is TRBJ1-2, the V gene TRBV12-3 or TRBV12-4; no definite D call. With 1 base removed from V and 7 bases from J, the gap between germline ends came to 10 bases. The CDR3 runs 13 residues. As DNA, the CDR3 is TGTGCCAGCAGTTTAGGTAACAGCGGTGGCTACACCTTC. This encodes CASSLGNSGGYTF.

This chain connects TRBV2 to TRBJ1-6, with D tentatively TRBD1 (5 bases). Germline assignment: CDR1 SNHLY and CDR2 FYNNEI. CDR3 size: 10 residues. V was trimmed by 8 bases and J by 10 bases, leaving 6 bases between them. CDR3 nucleotides: TGTGCCAGCGGGGGGTCACCCCTCCACTTT. This gives the protein CASGGSPLHF.

This clonotype showed up many times. The rearrangement joins TRBV19 to TRBJ2-1, with 7 nucleotides matching TRBD1. The J segment lost 0 bases and the V segment lost 4 bases, leaving 3 bases of the junction unmatched. CDR1 and CDR2 (germline): LNHDA, SQIVND (reference sequence). This CDR3 has 15 residues. The CDR3 DNA sequence: TGTGCCAGTAGTACGACAGGGAGCTCCTACAATGAGCAGTTCTTC. Protein sequence: CASSTTGSSYNEQFF.

This clonotype was detected many times. The rearrangement links TRBV7-2 to TRBJ2-1; 8 bases agree with TRBD2. V shed 5 bases and J 7 bases; nucleotides not matched to a gene: 19. The CDR3 has 18 residues. In germline, CDR1 is SGHTA, CDR2 FQGNSA. CDR3 coding DNA: TGTGCCAGCAGCATTGGAATAGGCGGGACTAGGTTGTGGAATGAGCAGTTCTTC. Translation: CASSIGIGGTRLWNEQFF.

In regard to this clonotype: Since the CDR3 does not end with the conserved phenylalanine or tryptophan, this likely comes from a read error. The chain joins TRBV28 to TRBJ2-7, with D perhaps matching TRBD2 (6 bases). CDR3 length equals 13 residues. The V end was cut by 2 bases, the J end by 7 bases, with 12 bases between. Germline lookup yields CDR1 MDHEN and CDR2 SYDVKM. The CDR3 reads CASSLREMGEQYL. CDR3 nucleotides: TGTGCCAGCAGTTTACGGGAGATGGGAGAGCAGTACCTC.

In its sample, this clonotype was seen many times. The chain is built from TRBV7-8 and TRBJ1-2; TRBD1 matches 9 bases. Looked up from germline, CDR1 is SGHVS and CDR2 is FQNEAQ. The CDR3 contains 14 residues. J was trimmed by 5 bases and V by 5 bases; bases with no gene match: 6. The CDR3 protein is CASSLGTGPYGYTF. CDR3 bases: TGTGCCAGCAGCCTCGGGACAGGGCCATATGGCTACACCTTC. The variable domain in full, completed from reference TRBV7-8 and TRBJ1-2, reads GAGVSQSPRYKVAKRGQDVALRCDPISGHVSLFWYQQALGQGPEFLTYFQNEAQLDKSGLPSDRFFAERPEGSVSTLKIQRTQQEDSAVYLCASSLGTGPYGYTFGSGTRLTVV.

This clonotype was found many times. This chain connects TRBV7-2 to TRBJ2-3; tentative D call: TRBD1 (5 bases). Germline CDR1 reads SGHTA; CDR2 reads FQGNSA. Trimming removed 5 bases from V and 4 bases from J, with 10 bases in between. This CDR3 is 13 amino acids long. CDR3 sequence: CASSVQGPDTQYF. For the CDR3, the DNA is TGTGCCAGCAGCGTCCAGGGTCCAGATACGCAGTATTTT.

This clonotype has only a few counts. The V and J genes are TRBV5-1 and TRBJ1-1; D may be TRBD1 (5 bases). Trimming took off 0 bases at V and 0 bases at J, with 15 bases between the two ends. From germline, CDR1 is SGHRS and CDR2 YFSETQ. This CDR3 comprises 17 residues. The CDR3 DNA sequence: TGCGCCAGCAGCTTGGCTTTACTTGGGACGGTGAACACTGAAGCTTTCTTT. Its translation: CASSLALLGTVNTEAFF.

The chain couples TRBV7-2 to TRBJ2-1; D gene unclear. Germline V gene lookup returns CDR1 SGHTA and CDR2 FQGNSA. This CDR3 contains 14 residues. V was trimmed by 3 bases and J by 7 bases, leaving 13 bases between them. The CDR3 nucleotides are TGTGCCAGCAGCTTCCTAAAAGAGTCGAATGAGCAGTTCTTC. Translated, it gives CASSFLKESNEQFF.

In this sample, this clonotype turned up many times. This chain connects TRBV12-3 or TRBV12-4 to TRBJ2-3; no reliable D call. The CDR3 length is 11 residues. Trimming stripped 4 bases from V and 6 bases from J, with 5 bases between. Here the CDR3 DNA reads TGTGCCAGCAGTTCGAGGGATACGCAGTATTTT. Translation: CASSSRDTQYF.

This chain uses TRBV7-3 with TRBJ1-4; no firm D call. The CDR3 consists of 12 residues. The V end lost 5 bases, the J end lost 13 bases, and 14 bases lay between the germline ends. Per the germline V gene, CDR1 is SGHTA and CDR2 is FQGTGA. The DNA for the CDR3 is TGTGCCAGCAGCCCCGGAGGGTCGAGACTGTTTTTT. This encodes CASSPGGSRLFF.

The V call is TRBV6-2 or TRBV6-3, the J call TRBJ1-4; D ambiguous. The CDR3 loop spans 20 amino acids. The V and J ends lost 0 bases and 0 bases respectively, with 20 bases between them. Germline V gives CDR1 MNHEY, CDR2 SVGEGT. DNA for the CDR3: TGTGCCAGCAGTTACTCGATCAACGAGCTTTCGAGTGCAACTAATGAAAAACTGTTTTTT. Amino acids: CASSYSINELSSATNEKLFF.

V is TRBV12-3 or TRBV12-4 and J is TRBJ1-4; D is possibly TRBD1 (5 bases). Between the trimmed V and J ends, which lost 2 bases and 4 bases, there was a span of 11 bases. CDR3 length: 15 amino acids. CDR3 residues: CASSLTGGYNEKLFF. CDR3 coding DNA: TGTGCCAGCAGTTTAACGGGGGGATATAATGAAAAACTGTTTTTT.

Concerning this clonotype: A read error may be the cause here, since a much bigger clone is one base away. This sequence joins TRBV7-9 and TRBJ2-1; D unresolved. Germline V gives CDR1 SEHNR, CDR2 FQNEAQ (reference sequence). The CDR3 runs 12 residues. Trimming took 4 bases from V and 10 from J, leaving 11 bases between them. Written as DNA, the CDR3 is TGTGCCAGCAGCTCAGCTAGGAAGGAGCAGTTCTTC. This gives the protein CASSSARKEQFF.

This clonotype was seen repeatedly, ten times or more. V gene TRBV7-6 combines with J gene TRBJ2-3; D unclear. Germline-derived CDR1 and CDR2 are SGHVS and FNYEAQ. The V gene lost 3 bases and the J gene lost 1 base, with 8 bases spanning the gap. This CDR3 spans 14 amino acids. The CDR3 spells CASSFQGGTDTQYF. CDR3 DNA: TGTGCCAGCAGCTTTCAAGGCGGCACAGATACGCAGTATTTT.

V and J are TRBV6-1 and TRBJ2-4, with a possible D match to TRBD2 (5 bases). Germline V lookup: CDR1 MNHNS, CDR2 SASEGT. The CDR3 totals 15 residues. V shed 6 bases and J shed 9 bases, with 21 bases lying between them. The CDR3 nucleotides read TGTGCCAGCAGCCGACTGGAGGATCCTTCAAGCATTCAGTACTTC. Translated, it gives CASSRLEDPSSIQYF.

There are many counts of this clonotype. In DNA form, the CDR3 reads TGTGCCAGCAGCTTCGCTGGGAATAGCAATCAGCCCCAGCATTTT. Its translation: CASSFAGNSNQPQHF. This chain connects TRBV7-9 to TRBJ1-5; unclear D gene. CDR3 length equals 15 residues. Germline assignment: CDR1 SEHNR and CDR2 FQNEAQ (reference sequence). The V end lost 3 bases, the J end lost 0 bases, and 9 bases lay between the germline ends.

This chain connects TRBV15 to TRBJ2-1, with D unresolved. The CDR3 contains 14 residues. Germline lookup yields CDR1 LNHNV and CDR2 YYDKDF (reference sequence). Between the trimmed V and J ends, which lost 0 bases and 6 bases, there was a span of 9 bases. As DNA, the CDR3 is TGTGCCACCAGCAGAGATCGGTTCGGCAATGAGCAGTTCTTC. This translates into CATSRDRFGNEQFF.

This rearrangement joins TRBV5-8 to TRBJ1-1, with a weak D call TRBD1 (6 bases). This CDR3 has 14 residues. Trimming removed 1 base at V and 5 bases at J, with 12 bases between. Germline loops: CDR1 SGHTS, CDR2 YDEGEE. The DNA of the CDR3 is TGTGCCAGCAGCTTGAATCGGGGGCTTACTGAAGCTTTCTTT. This encodes CASSLNRGLTEAFF.

This clonotype was seen at least ten times. The chain links TRBV7-8 to TRBJ2-1; D is perhaps TRBD1 or TRBD2 (5 bases each). There are 12 residues in the CDR3. Trimming stripped 5 bases from V and 8 bases from J, with 10 bases between. Looked up from germline, CDR1 is SGHVS and CDR2 is FQNEAQ. CDR3 bases: TGTGCCAGCAGCCCATTGGGGGATGAGCAGTTCTTC. It yields the protein CASSPLGDEQFF.